The next 3 T cell receptor delta chains were all read from a single sample in a study of Vδ1+ human thymocytes. Study-level findings and limits: Highly polyclonal TRG and TRD repertoires with Gaussian CDR3 length distributions appeared in thymus.

These TCRs' antigens remain unknown. Sequences come from RNA converted to cDNA by reverse transcription. Multiplex PCR used pooled V-gene forward primers and a constant-region reverse primer to amplify CDR3s. TCRdb re-processed the multiplex PCR reads via CATT. The table shows over 45,000 delta-chain clones, with about 15% occurring only once. Input material: Vdelta1+ gamma-delta thymocytes from the thymus. Noted subset: FACS-sorted CD3+ TCRalphabeta- TCRVdelta1+ TCRVdelta2- thymocytes. These receptors were collected from a boy under two years old who had congenital heart surgery.

This clone showed up just a few times. The chain carries TRDV1 and TRDJ1, with D uncertain. The CDR3 length is 14 residues. Per the germline V gene, CDR1 is TSWWSYY and CDR2 is QGS. Trimming took off 1 base at V and 3 bases at J, with 9 bases between the two ends. This chain's CDR3 is CALGERGLPDKLIF. For the CDR3, the DNA is TGTGCTCTTGGGGAACGAGGGCTCCCCGATAAACTCATCTTT.

The V gene is TRDV1, the J gene TRDJ2; 12 nucleotides align to TRDD3. V was pared by 3 bases and J by 3 bases, with 14 bases of the junction left unmatched. The CDR3 totals 20 residues. Germline assignment: CDR1 TSWWSYY and CDR2 QGS. The CDR3 DNA reads TGTGCTCTTGGGGATCCCTGTCCTAGGCTGGGGGATACGGTGACAGCACAACTCTTCTTT. Translated: CALGDPCPRLGDTVTAQLFF.

The V call is TRDV1, the J call TRDJ1, with 10 bases fitting TRDD3. V was pared by 0 bases and J by 4 bases, with 20 bases of the junction left unmatched. CDR3 length: 21 amino acids. Germline CDR1 and CDR2: TSWWSYY and QGS. The CDR3: CALGELSLPPDLGDKVDKLIF. The CDR3 bases are TGTGCTCTTGGGGAACTGTCACTTCCCCCAGATCTGGGGGATAAGGTCGATAAACTCATCTTT.